The sequence of this T cell receptor (beta chain) was determined in a study of T cell responses to AZD1222 COVID-19 vaccine. The CDR3 loop spans 16 amino acids. V lost 1 base and J lost 0, with 10 bases in between. Germline V gives CDR1 SGHDT, CDR2 YYEEEE. TCRdb's table, derived via immunoSEQ multiplex PCR, lists solely in-frame clones and lacks some. The sample contains 80,000 or so clones, approximately 90% of which appear only once. This chain connects TRBV5-6 to TRBJ1-4; D is uncertain. The clonotype was recovered from an adult in good health. Sequenced here: peripheral blood, sampled on day 0 of MenACWY control vaccination. CDR3 coding DNA: TGTGCCAGCAGCTTGCTCTCGCCCGCAACTAATGAAAAACTGTTTTTT. The encoded protein is CASSLLSPATNEKLFF.